This TCR beta chain emerged from a study of T cell responses to AZD1222 COVID-19 vaccine. Libraries were prepared by immunoSEQ multiplex PCR; TCRdb keeps only in-frame clonotypes and omits some of them. The sample shows 75,000 to 95,000 clones, approximately 88% of them seen only once. Germline assignment: CDR1 SQVTM and CDR2 ANQGSEA. Trimming took 7 bases from V and 12 from J, leaving 18 bases between them. The CDR3 is 11 amino acids. The specimen comprised peripheral blood, sampled 28 days after the second dose of the MenACWY control vaccine. The chain couples TRBV29-1 to TRBJ1-1; the D gene is possibly TRBD1 (5 bases). The clonotype originates from an adult who received the MenACWY meningococcal vaccine as a control. The CDR3 DNA reads as TGCAGCGCCGGGACGGCTATATCACCTTTCTTT. Protein product: CSAGTAISPFF.